Reported below is one TCR beta chain. These data come from a study of monozygotic twins with inflammatory bowel disease. TCRdb derives one entry per CDR3 protein from the 5' RACE reads, leaving out DNA. The sample has approximately 380,000 distinct CDR3 sequences, and its top ten clones hold approximately 2.8%. The authors isolated total RNA from whole blood without sorting T cells. The CDR3 consists of 15 residues. The germline V gene encodes CDR1 SGHTA and CDR2 FQGNSA. The clonotype was recovered from a human donor with ulcerative colitis or Crohn's disease, or a healthy co-twin of an affected twin (not recorded which). Sequences were obtained from blood. The J gene is TRBJ2-7, the V gene TRBV7-2; the D call from TCRdb, TRBD1, cannot be confirmed without DNA. The CDR3: CASSLDKGGAYEQYF.